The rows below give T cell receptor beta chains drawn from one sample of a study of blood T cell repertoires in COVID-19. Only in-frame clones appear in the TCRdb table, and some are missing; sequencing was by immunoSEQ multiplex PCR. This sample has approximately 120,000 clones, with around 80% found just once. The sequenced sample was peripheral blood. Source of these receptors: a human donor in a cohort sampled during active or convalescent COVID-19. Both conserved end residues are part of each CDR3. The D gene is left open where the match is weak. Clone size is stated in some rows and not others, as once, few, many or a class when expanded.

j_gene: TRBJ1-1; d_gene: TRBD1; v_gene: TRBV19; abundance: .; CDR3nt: TGTGCCAGTAGTCCTGACAGGGGCGGCACTGAAGCTTTCTTT; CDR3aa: CASSPDRGGTEAFF
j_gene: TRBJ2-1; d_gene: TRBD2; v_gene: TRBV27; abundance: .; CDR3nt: TGTGCCAGCAGGGGTAGCGGGAGTTCTGAGCAGTTCTTC; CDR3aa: CASRGSGSSEQFF
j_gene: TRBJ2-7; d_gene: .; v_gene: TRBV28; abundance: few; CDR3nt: TGTGCCAGCAGCCGAGGGGGGGACCCCTACGAGCAGTACTTC; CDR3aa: CASSRGGDPYEQYF
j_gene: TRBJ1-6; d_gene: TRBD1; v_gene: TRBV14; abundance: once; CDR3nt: TGTGCCAGCAGCGACAGACAGGGGGCAAATTCACCCCTCCACTTT; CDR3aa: CASSDRQGANSPLHF
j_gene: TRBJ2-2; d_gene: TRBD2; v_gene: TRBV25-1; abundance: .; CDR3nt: TGTGCCAGCAGTGAATTAGGGACTAGCGGAAACACCGGGGAGCTGTTTTTT; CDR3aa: CASSELGTSGNTGELFF
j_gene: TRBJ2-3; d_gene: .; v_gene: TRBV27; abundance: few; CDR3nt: TGTGCCAGCAGTTTAATCAGGGCAGATACGCAGTATTTT; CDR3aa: CASSLIRADTQYF
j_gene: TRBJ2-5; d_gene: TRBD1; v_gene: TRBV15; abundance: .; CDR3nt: TGTGCCACCAGCAGCGATACCGCGGGACAGGGGAGTGAGACCCAGTACTTC; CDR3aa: CATSSDTAGQGSETQYF
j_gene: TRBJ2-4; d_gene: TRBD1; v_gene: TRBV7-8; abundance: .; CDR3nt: TGTGCCAGCAGCTTGGGACAGGCGTTAGCCAAAAACATTCAGTACTTC; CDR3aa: CASSLGQALAKNIQYF
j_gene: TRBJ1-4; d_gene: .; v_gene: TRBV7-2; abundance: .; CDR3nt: TGTGCCAGCAGCTTAGCCATTAATGAAAAACTGTTTTTT; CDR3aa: CASSLAINEKLFF
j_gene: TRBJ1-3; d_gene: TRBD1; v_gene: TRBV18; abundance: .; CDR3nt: TGTGCCAGCTCACCGTGGGCAGGGGGCCGTGGAAACACCATATATTTT; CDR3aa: CASSPWAGGRGNTIYF
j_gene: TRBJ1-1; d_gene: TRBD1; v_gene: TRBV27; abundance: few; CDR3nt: TGTGCCAGCATGGACAGGTTAGTGAACACTGAAGCTTTCTTT; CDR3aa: CASMDRLVNTEAFF
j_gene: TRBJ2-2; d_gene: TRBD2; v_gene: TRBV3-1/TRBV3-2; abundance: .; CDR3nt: TGTGCCAGTAGCGGGACTTCCGGGGAGCTGTTTTTT; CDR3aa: CASSGTSGELFF
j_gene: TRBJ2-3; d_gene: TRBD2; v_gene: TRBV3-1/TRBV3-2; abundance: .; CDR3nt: TGTGCCAGCGGACCATGGACTAGCGGGAGTTCGCTGCAGTATTTT; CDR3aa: CASGPWTSGSSLQYF
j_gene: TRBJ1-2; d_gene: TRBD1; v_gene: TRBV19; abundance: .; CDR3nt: TGTGCCAGTAGTACCCGGGGACAGGGGCCAAACTATGGCTACACCTTC; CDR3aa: CASSTRGQGPNYGYTF
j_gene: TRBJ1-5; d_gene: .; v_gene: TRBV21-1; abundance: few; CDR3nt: TGTGCCAGCAGCGAAGGAGGGCCCCAGCATTTT; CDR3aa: CASSEGGPQHF
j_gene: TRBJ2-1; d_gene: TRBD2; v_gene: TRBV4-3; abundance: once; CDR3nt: TGCGCCAGCAGCCAAGTCCTCGCTAGCGGCATCAATGAGCAGTTCTTC; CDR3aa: CASSQVLASGINEQFF
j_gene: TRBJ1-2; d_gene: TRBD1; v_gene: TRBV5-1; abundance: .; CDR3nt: TGCGCCAGCAGCGGGGGACAGAACTATGGCTACACCTTC; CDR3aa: CASSGGQNYGYTF
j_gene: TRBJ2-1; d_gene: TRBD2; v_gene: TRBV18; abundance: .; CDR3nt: TGTGCCAGCTCACGGTACGGGACTAGCGGCTACTACTCCTACAATGAGCAGTTCTTC; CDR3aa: CASSRYGTSGYYSYNEQFF
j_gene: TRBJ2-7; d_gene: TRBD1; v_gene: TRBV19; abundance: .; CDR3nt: TGTGCCAGTAGTGATACAGGGGCCTACGAGCAGTACTTC; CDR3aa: CASSDTGAYEQYF
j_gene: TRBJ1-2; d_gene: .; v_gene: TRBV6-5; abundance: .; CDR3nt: TGTGCCAGCAGTTACCGCGGAAGGGAGGGGAATGGCTACACCTTC; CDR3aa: CASSYRGREGNGYTF
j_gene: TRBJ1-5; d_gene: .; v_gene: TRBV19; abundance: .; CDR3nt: TGTGCCAGTAGTACAGAGCGCCAGCCCCAGCATTTT; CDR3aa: CASSTERQPQHF
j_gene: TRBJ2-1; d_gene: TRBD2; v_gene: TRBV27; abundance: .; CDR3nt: TGTGCCAGCAGTTTATCTCTAGCGGCAGGCTATGAGCAGTTCTTC; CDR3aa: CASSLSLAAGYEQFF
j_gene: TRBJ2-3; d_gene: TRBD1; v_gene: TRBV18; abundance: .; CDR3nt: TGTGCCAGCTCACGAAACAGGGGAGGCACAGATACGCAGTATTTT; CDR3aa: CASSRNRGGTDTQYF
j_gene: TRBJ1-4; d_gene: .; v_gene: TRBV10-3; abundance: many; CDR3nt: TGTGCCATCAGTTCGGGGAACACCGGTGAAAAACTGTTTTTT; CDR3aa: CAISSGNTGEKLFF
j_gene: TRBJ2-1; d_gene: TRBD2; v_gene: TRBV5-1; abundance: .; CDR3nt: TGCGCCAGCAGCACCGGACTAGCCGTAAAGAATGAGCAGTTCTTC; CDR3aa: CASSTGLAVKNEQFF
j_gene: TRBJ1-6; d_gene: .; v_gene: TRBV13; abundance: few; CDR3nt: TGTGCCAGCAGCTTGTCCACAGGGAAGGCTAATTCACCCCTCCACTTT; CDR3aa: CASSLSTGKANSPLHF
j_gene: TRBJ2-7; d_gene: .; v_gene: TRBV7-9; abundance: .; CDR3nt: TGTGCCAGCAGCTATTGGGTACAGGACGCGGCCCAGTACTTC; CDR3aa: CASSYWVQDAAQYF
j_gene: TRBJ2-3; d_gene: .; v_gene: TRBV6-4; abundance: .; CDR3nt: TGTGCCAGCAGTATACGGGGCGGGGGCACAGATACGCAGTATTTT; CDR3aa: CASSIRGGGTDTQYF
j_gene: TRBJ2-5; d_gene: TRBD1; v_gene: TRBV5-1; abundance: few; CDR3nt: TGCGCCAGCAGCTGGACAGGCCAAGAGACCCAGTACTTC; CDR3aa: CASSWTGQETQYF
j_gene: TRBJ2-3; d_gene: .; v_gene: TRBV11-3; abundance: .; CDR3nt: TGTGCCAGCAGCTTAGGAGTTAGCGGCACAGATACGCAGTATTTT; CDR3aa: CASSLGVSGTDTQYF
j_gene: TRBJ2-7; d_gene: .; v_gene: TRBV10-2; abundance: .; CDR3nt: TGCGCCAGCAGTGAGTCGGGGTTTGGGGGGACCTACGAGCAGTACTTC; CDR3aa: CASSESGFGGTYEQYF
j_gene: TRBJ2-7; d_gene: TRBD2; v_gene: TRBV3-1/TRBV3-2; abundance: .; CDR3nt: TGTGCCAGCAGCCCAACGCCAGGACTAGCGGGGGGGCTGAACGAGCAGTACTTC; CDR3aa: CASSPTPGLAGGLNEQYF
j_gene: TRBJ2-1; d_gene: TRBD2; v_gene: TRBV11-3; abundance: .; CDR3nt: TGTGCCAGCAGCTTATATGTGGGAGGGAGCTCCTACAATGAGCAGTTCTTC; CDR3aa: CASSLYVGGSSYNEQFF
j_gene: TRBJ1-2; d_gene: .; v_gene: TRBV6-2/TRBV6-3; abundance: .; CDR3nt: TGTGCCAGCAGTTACTCGACAGGAATCGCTAACTATGGCTACACCTTC; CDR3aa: CASSYSTGIANYGYTF
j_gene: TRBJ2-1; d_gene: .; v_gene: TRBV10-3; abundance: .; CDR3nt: TGTGCCATCAGCTTCTCTAGCAACGATGAGCAGTTCTTC; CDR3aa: CAISFSSNDEQFF
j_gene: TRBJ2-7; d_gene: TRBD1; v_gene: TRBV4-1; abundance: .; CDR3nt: TGCGCCAGCAGCGGGACAGTTAACTCCTACGAGCAGTACTTC; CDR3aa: CASSGTVNSYEQYF
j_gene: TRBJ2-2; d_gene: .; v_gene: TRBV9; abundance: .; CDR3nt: TGTGCCAGCAGCGCGCAGGGGGGTTTGGACACCGGGGAGCTGTTTTTT; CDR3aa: CASSAQGGLDTGELFF
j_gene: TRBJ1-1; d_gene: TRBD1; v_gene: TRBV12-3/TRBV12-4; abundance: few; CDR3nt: TGTGCCAGCCAAGGGGGCGCTGAAGCTTTCTTT; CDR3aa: CASQGGAEAFF
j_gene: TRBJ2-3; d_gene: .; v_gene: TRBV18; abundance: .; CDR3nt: TGTGCCAGCTCACCCGGGAGTGTGAACACAGATACGCAGTATTTT; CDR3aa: CASSPGSVNTDTQYF
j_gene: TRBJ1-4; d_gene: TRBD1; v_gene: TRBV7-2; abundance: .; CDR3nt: TGTGCCAGCAGCTCACCCGACAGGGTTGGCGAAAAACTGTTTTTT; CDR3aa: CASSSPDRVGEKLFF